The next 7 T cell receptor beta chains were all read from a single sample in a study of T cells in Graves' hyperthyroidism and ophthalmopathy. TCR beta CDR3 regions were amplified from RNA. HTBI primers were the set used in a first-round RT-PCR of the TCR CDR3. A single record per CDR3 protein comes from TCRdb applying MiXCR to the multiplex PCR reads. The data contain a few hundred thousand distinct CDR3 sequences, roughly 13% of them seen just once; the ten biggest clones take up about 37%. The sequenced sample consisted of blood. These receptors were collected from a woman in her forties with Graves' ophthalmopathy.

This clonotype was counted many times. The V and J genes are TRBV7-9 and TRBJ2-5, with D perhaps matching TRBD2 (5 bases). Trimming pared 0 bases from V and 3 bases from J, leaving 14 bases between. The CDR3 covers 16 residues. Germline CDR1 and CDR2: SEHNR and FQNEAQ (reference sequence). The CDR3 spells CASSLARTSGEETQYF. DNA for the CDR3: TGTGCCAGCAGCTTAGCGAGGACCTCCGGGGAAGAGACCCAGTACTTC.

This clonotype was picked up one time. Just one base apart from a much larger clone, this may be a read error. This rearrangement joins TRBV7-6 to TRBJ2-7; weak D call: TRBD2 (5 bases). This CDR3 comprises 15 residues. Germline V CDR1 and CDR2: SGHVS, FNYEAQ. V was pared by 1 base and J by 6 bases, with 16 bases between. The CDR3 loop is CASSLGVEGCSEQYF. The CDR3 bases are TGTGCCAGCAGCTTAGGGGTAGAGGGATGTAGCGAGCAGTACTTC.

J is TRBJ2-6 and V is TRBV7-9; TRBD1 might be the D (6 bases). Trimming cost V 4 bases and J 0 bases, with 16 bases left between them. This CDR3 has 18 residues. Germline CDR1 SEHNR, CDR2 FQNEAQ (reference sequence). CDR3 in DNA: TGTGCCAGCAGCTCCCGGGTTTCAGGGGACTCTGGGGCCAACGTCCTGACTTTC. It codes for CASSSRVSGDSGANVLTF.

This clonotype has a count of ten or more. This chain's CDR3 is CASIGGGRTKAFF. The DNA of the CDR3 is TGTGCCAGCATAGGTGGGGGGAGAACTAAAGCTTTCTTT. The genes are TRBV25-1 and TRBJ1-1; D possibly corresponds to TRBD1 (5 bases). Germline V gene data show CDR1 as MGHDK and CDR2 as SYGVNS. This CDR3 comprises 13 residues. V lost 7 bases and J lost 9, with 18 bases in between.

This clonotype was recorded many times. The junction and the germline gene differ at one end; a read error may be behind it. The V and J genes are TRBV19 and TRBJ1-3; weak D call: TRBD1 (6 bases). Germline V gives CDR1 LNHDA, CDR2 SQIVND (reference sequence). The CDR3 extends over 17 amino acids. The CDR3 DNA is TGTGCAAGTACCCGGACAGCTTCATTTGACTCTGGAAACACCATATATTTT. Amino acids: CASTRTASFDSGNTIYF.

This clonotype was seen only a few times. The rearrangement links TRBV19 to TRBJ2-1; 9 bases line up with TRBD1. The CDR3 runs to 18 residues. The germline CDR1 and CDR2 sequences are LNHDA and SQIVND (reference sequence). The junction had 14 bases not matched to a gene; V was cut back by 0 bases and J by 8 bases. The DNA of the CDR3 is TGTGCCAGTAGTATAGAGAGATCTCGGGACAGGGCTTTAGATGAGCAGTTCTTC. It translates to CASSIERSRDRALDEQFF.

This clonotype was found a few times. J is TRBJ1-2 and V is TRBV5-1, with 9 bases aligning to TRBD1. Germline V CDR1 and CDR2: SGHRS, YFSETQ. This CDR3 comprises 13 residues. V lost 4 bases, J lost 7 bases, and 5 bases stayed unmatched. DNA for the CDR3: TGCGCCAGCAGCACAGGACAGGGGTTTGGCTACACCTTC. Amino acid sequence: CASSTGQGFGYTF.